The source of this T cell receptor beta chain is a study of identical twins. Study-wide points: Beta clonotypes that were abundant in cord blood contained fewer insertions, a pattern absent from memory repertoires. Beta out-of-frame twin sharing showed a weaker excess.

TCRdb recomputed calls from the 5' RACE reads with MiXCR, one row per CDR3 protein. In the table there are 500,000 to 600,000 distinct CDR3 sequences, about 20% of which are singletons. This CDR3 contains 15 residues. V dropped 3 bases and J dropped 2; count of bases not matched to a gene: 5. Germline lookup yields CDR1 DFQATT and CDR2 SNEGSKA (reference sequence). This clonotype was seen only a few times. Its antigen remains unknown. A further study also used this sample, focusing on T cells expressing NK-cell markers.

Sequenced input: CD4+ T cells sorted from blood. The V and J genes are TRBV20-1 and TRBJ2-1, with 9 bases lining up with TRBD2. The sequence derives from a woman aged 18-35 years in good health. This CDR3 is CSASGTSFAYNEQFF. In DNA form, the CDR3 reads TGCAGTGCTAGCGGGACTAGCTTCGCCTACAATGAGCAGTTCTTC.